The clone carrying this TCR beta chain occurred a few times. Its antigen is not known. The second PCR ran roughly 7 to 11 cycles with a sample-barcoded 5' primer and J-beta primers. Via MiXCR, TCRdb re-called the 5' RACE reads, giving one row per CDR3 protein. The sample consists of about 780,000 distinct CDR3 sequences, around half of them appearing once. These data belong to a study of blood T cells in healthy people across ages. Study conclusions and caveats: With donor CMV status unknown, expanded clonotype changes were possibly confounded.

The sequence was collected from a man older than 75 in good health. The sequenced sample consisted of blood.

CDR3 DNA: TGTGCCAGCAGACACGACGGAAACACTGAAGCTTTCTTT. This translates into CASRHDGNTEAFF. This sequence joins TRBV6-6 and TRBJ1-1; D not resolved. Between the trimmed V and J ends, which lost 6 bases and 2 bases, there was a span of 10 bases. The CDR3 consists of 13 residues. Germline V gene lookup returns CDR1 MNHNY and CDR2 SVGAGI (reference sequence).